This TCR beta chain is drawn from a study of shared clonotypes between healthy human individuals. Study results and caveats: Larger estimated richness was generally recorded for naive subsets relative to memory subsets. Some naive CD4 clonotypes, 5% to 5.5%, turned up in common across several donors. Only blood was sampled; tissue repertoires likely differ.

In regard to this clone: Antigen unknown.

All the donors were Caucasian adults who lived in Nashville, Tennessee. Assay: immunoSEQ multiplex PCR; the TCRdb copy retains only in-frame clones and omits some. The repertoire has 950,000 to 1,300,000 clones, about 75% of them found once; the top ten carry about 1.5%. This clonotype was obtained from a man aged 18 to 30 in good health. The sequenced material came from memory CD4+ T cells sorted from blood. The subset: CD45RA-negative fraction.

Written as DNA, the CDR3 is TGTGCCAGCAGCAGCCGCTTAGGAGAAATCGGATCCTACGAGCAGTACTTC. Its protein is CASSSRLGEIGSYEQYF. The chain has TRBV21-1 and TRBJ2-7; the table's D call, TRBD2, has no DNA check behind it. TRBV21-1 is annotated as a pseudogene. The CDR3 runs to 17 residues.